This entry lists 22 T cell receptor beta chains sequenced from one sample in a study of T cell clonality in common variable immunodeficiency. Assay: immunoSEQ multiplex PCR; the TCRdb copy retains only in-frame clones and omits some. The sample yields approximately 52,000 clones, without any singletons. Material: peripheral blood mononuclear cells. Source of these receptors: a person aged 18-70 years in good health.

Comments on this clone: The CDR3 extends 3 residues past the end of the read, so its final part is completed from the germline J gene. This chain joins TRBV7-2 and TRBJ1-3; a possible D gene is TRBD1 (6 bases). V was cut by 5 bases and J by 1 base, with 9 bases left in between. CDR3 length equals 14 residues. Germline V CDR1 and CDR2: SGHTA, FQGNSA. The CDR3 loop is CASSPTGSGNTIYF. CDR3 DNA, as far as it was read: TGTGCCAGCAGCCCAACAGGGTCTGGAAACACC.

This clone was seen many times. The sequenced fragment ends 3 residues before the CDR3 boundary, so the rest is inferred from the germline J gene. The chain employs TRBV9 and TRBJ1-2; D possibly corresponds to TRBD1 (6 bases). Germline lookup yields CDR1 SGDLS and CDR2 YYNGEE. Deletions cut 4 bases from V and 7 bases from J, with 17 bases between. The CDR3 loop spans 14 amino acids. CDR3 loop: CASSPQGEGGGYTF. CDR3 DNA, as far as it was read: TGTGCCAGCAGCCCTCAGGGCGAAGGGGGTGGC. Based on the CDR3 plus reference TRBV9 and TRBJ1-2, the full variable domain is DSGVTQTPKHLITATGQRVTLRCSPRSGDLSVYWYQQSLDQGLQFLIQYYNGEERAKGNILERFSAQQFPDLHSELNLSSLELGDSALYFCASSPQGEGGGYTFGSGTRLTVV.

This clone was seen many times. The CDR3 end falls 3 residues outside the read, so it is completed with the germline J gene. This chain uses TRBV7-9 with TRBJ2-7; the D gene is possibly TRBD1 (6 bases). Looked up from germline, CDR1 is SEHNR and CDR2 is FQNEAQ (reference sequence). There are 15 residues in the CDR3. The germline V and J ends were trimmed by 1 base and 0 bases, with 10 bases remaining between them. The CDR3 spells CASSLGQASSYEQYF. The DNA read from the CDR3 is TGTGCCAGCAGCTTAGGACAGGCGAGCTCCTACGAG.

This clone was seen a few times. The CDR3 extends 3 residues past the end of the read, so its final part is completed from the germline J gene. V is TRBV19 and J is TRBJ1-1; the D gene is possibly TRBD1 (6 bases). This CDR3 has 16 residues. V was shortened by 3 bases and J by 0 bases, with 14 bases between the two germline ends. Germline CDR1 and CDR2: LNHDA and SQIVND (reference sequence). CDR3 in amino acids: CASSIWGGSMNTEAFF. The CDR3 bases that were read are TGTGCCAGTAGTATTTGGGGGGGCTCCATGAACACTGAA.

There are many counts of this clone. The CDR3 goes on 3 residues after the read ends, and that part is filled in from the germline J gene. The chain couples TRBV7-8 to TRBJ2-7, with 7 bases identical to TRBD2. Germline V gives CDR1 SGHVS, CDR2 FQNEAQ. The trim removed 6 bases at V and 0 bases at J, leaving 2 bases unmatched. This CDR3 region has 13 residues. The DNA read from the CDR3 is TGTGCCAGCAGGGGGGGGGACTCCTACGAG. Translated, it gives CASRGGDSYE. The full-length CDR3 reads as CASRGGDSYEQYF. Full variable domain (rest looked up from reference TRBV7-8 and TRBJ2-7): GAGVSQSPRYKVAKRGQDVALRCDPISGHVSLFWYQQALGQGPEFLTYFQNEAQLDKSGLPSDRFFAERPEGSVSTLKIQRTQQEDSAVYLCASRGGDSYEQYFGPGTRLTVT.

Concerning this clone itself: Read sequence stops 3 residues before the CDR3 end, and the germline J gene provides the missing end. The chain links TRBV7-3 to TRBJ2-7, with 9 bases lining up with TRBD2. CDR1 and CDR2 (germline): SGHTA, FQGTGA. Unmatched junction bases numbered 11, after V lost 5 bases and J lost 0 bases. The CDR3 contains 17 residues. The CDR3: CASSPPPTSGSSYEQYF. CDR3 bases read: TGTGCCAGCAGCCCCCCCCCGACTAGCGGTAGCTCCTACGAG.

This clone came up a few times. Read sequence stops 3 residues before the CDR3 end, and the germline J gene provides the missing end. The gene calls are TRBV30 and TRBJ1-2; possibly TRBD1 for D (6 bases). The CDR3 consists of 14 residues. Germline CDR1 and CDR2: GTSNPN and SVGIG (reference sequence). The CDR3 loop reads CAWSIRQDSYDYTF. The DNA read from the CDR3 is TGTGCCTGGAGTATCAGACAGGACTCCTACGAC.

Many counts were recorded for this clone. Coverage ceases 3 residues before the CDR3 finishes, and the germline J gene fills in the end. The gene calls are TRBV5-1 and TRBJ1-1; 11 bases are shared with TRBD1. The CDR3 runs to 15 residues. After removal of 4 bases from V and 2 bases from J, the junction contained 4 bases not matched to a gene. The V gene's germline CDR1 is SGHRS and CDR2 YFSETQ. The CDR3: CASSHRTGGNTEAFF. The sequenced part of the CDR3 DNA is TGCGCCAGCAGCCACAGGACAGGGGGCAACACTGAA.

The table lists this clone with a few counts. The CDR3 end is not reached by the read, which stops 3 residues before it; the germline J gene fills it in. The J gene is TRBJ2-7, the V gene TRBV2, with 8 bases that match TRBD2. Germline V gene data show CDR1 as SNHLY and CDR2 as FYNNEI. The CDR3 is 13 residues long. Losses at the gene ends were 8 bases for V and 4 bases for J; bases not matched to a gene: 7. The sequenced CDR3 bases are TGTGCCAGCCTCGGGGGGGGGAATTACGAG. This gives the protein CASLGGGNYE. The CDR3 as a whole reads CASLGGGNYEQYF.

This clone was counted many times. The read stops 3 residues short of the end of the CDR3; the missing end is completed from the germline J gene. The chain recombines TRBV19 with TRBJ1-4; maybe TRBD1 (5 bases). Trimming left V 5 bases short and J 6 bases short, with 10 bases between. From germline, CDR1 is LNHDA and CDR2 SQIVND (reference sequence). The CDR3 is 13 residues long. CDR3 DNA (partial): TGTGCCAGTAGTGGGACTGCCTATGAAAAA. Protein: CASSGTAYEK. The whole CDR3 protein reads CASSGTAYEKLFF.

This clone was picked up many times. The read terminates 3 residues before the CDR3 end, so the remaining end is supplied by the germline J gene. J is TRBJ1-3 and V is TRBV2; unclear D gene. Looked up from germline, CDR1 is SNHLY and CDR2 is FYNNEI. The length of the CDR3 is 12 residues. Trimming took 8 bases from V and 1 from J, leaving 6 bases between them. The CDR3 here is CASAISGNTIYF. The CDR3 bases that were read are TGTGCCAGCGCTATATCTGGAAACACC. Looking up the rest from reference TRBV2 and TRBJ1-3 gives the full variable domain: EPEVTQTPSHQVTQMGQEVILRCVPISNHLYFYWYRQILGQKVEFLVSFYNNEISEKSEIFDDQFSVERPDGSNFTLKIRSTKLEDSAMYFCASAISGNTIYFGEGSWLTVV.

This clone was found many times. The covered CDR3 bases are TGTGCCAGCAGTTACCTTACGACTAGCGGGAGGAAAGAGACC. Translation gives CASSYLTTSGRKET. The complete CDR3 reads CASSYLTTSGRKETQYF. The chain couples TRBV6-2 or TRBV6-3 to TRBJ2-5; the match to TRBD2 covers 13 bases. The missing CDR3 end, 3 residues past where the read stops, is filled in from the germline J gene. V trimming: 2 bases; J trimming: 3 bases; junction bases outside the gene matches: 6. Germline CDR1 and CDR2: MNHEY and SVGEGT. The CDR3 is 17 amino acids.

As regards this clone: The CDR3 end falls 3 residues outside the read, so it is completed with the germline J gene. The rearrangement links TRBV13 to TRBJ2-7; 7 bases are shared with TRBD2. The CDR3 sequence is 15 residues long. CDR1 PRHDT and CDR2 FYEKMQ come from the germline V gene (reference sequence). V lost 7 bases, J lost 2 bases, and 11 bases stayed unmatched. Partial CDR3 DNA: TGTGCCAGCACCAAGAGAGGGAGGGGTACCTACGAG. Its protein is CASTKRGRGTYE. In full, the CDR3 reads CASTKRGRGTYEQYF.

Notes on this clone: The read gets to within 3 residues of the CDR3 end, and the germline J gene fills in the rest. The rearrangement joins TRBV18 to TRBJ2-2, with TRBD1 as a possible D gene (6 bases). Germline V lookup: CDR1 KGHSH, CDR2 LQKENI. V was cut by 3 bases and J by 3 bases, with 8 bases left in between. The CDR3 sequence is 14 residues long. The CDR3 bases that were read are TGTGCCAGCTCACCGACAGGTTACACCGGGGAG. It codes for CASSPTGYTGE. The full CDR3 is CASSPTGYTGELFF.

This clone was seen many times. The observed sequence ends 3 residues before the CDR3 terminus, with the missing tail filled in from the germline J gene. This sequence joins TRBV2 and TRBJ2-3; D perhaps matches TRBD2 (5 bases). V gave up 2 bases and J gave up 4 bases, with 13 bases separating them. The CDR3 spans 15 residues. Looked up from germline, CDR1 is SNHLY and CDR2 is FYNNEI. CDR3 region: CASSERLVEADTQYF. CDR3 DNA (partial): TGTGCCAGCAGTGAACGACTCGTGGAGGCAGATACG.

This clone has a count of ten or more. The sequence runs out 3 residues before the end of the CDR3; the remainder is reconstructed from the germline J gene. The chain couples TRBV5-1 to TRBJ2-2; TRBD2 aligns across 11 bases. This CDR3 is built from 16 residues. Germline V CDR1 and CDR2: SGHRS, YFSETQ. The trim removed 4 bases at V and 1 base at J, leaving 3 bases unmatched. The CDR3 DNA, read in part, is TGCGCCAGCAGCCCGCTAGCGGGAGGGAACACCGGGGAG. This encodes CASSPLAGGNTGE. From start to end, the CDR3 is CASSPLAGGNTGELFF.

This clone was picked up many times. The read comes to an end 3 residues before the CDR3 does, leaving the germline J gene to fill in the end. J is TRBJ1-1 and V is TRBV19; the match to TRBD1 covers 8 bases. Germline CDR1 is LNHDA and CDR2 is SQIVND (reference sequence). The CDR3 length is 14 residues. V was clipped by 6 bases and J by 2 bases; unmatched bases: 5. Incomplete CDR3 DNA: TGTGCCAGTAGCCTACAGGGGGGTAACACTGAA. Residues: CASSLQGGNTE. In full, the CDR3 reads CASSLQGGNTEAFF.

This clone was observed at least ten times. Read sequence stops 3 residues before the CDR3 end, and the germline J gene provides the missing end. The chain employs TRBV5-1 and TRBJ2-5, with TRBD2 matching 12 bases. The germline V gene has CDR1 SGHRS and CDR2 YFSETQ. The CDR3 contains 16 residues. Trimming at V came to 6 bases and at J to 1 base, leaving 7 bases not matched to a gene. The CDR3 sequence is CASTPGTSGFQETQYF. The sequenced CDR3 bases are TGCGCCAGCACCCCTGGGACTAGCGGGTTCCAAGAGACC.

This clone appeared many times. CDR3 loop: CASTELAGNTGELFF. Incomplete CDR3 DNA: TGTGCCAGCACGGAACTAGCGGGTAACACCGGGGAG. The chain recombines TRBV6-4 with TRBJ2-2, with 9 bases identical to TRBD2. The CDR3 end falls 3 residues outside the read, so it is completed with the germline J gene. Germline-derived CDR1 and CDR2 are MRHNA and SNTAGT. The CDR3 spans 15 residues. J lost 2 bases, V lost 7 bases, and 5 bases had no gene match.

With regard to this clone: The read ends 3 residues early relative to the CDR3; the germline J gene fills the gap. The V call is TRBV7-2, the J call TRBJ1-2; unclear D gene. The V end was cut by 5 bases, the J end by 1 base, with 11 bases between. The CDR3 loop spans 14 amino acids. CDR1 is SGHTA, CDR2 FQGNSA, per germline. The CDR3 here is CASSLGRSNYGYTF. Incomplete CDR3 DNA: TGTGCCAGCAGCCTCGGCAGGAGTAACTATGGC.

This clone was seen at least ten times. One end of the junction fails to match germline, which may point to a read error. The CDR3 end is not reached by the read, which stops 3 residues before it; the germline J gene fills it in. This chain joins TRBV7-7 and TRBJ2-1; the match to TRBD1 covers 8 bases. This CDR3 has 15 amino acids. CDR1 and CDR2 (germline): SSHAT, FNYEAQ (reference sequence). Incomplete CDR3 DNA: TGTGCTAGCAGCATGGGAGCAGGGGGCATTGATGAG. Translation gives CASSMGAGGIDE. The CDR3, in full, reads CASSMGAGGIDEQFF.

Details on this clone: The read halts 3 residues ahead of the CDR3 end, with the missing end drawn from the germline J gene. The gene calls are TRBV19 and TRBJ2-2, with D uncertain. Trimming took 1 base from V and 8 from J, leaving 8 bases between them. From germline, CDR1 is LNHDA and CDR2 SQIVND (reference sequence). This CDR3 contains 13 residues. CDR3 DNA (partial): TGTGCCAGTAGTATAGTCGAGACTGGGGAG. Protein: CASSIVETGE. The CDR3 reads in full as CASSIVETGELFF.